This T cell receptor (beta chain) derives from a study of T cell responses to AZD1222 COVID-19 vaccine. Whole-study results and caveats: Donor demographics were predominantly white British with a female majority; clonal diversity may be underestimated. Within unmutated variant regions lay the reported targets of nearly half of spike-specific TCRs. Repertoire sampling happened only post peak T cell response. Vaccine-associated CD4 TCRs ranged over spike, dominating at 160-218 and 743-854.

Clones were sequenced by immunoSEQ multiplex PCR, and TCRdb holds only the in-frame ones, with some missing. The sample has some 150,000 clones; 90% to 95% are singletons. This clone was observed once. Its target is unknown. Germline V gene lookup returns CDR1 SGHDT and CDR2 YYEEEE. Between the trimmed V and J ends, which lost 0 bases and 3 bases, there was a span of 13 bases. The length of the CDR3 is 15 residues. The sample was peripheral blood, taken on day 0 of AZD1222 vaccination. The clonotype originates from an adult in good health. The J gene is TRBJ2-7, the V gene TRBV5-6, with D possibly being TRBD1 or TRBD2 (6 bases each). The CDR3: CASSLGGGLRYEQYF. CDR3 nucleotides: TGTGCCAGCAGCTTGGGTGGGGGGCTGCGCTACGAGCAGTACTTC.